These T cell receptor beta chains were read from a single sample in a study of blood T cells in healthy people across ages. TCRdb recomputed calls from the 5' RACE reads with MiXCR, one row per CDR3 protein. Of about 1,500,000 distinct CDR3 sequences detected, about 28% appear once; the ten largest clones hold approximately 7.7%. Sequencing used blood. These receptors were obtained from a woman aged 25-40 years in good health. CDR3s include the opening cysteine and the closing phenylalanine or tryptophan. D genes are given only for firm matches. Part of the rows lack a size; the others show once, few, many or a class for expanded clones.

J gene: TRBJ2-1; D gene: .; clone size: few; V gene: TRBV5-1; CDR3 protein: CASSLGGQFNEQFF; CDR3 DNA: TGCGCCAGCAGCCTAGGTGGTCAGTTCAATGAGCAGTTCTTC
J gene: TRBJ1-2; D gene: .; clone size: .; V gene: TRBV3-1; CDR3 protein: CASSQGRRGNYGYTF; CDR3 DNA: TGTGCCAGCAGCCAAGGTCGGCGAGGGAACTATGGCTACACCTTC
J gene: TRBJ1-1; D gene: TRBD1; clone size: .; V gene: TRBV5-1; CDR3 protein: CASRTGAVNTEAFF; CDR3 DNA: TGCGCCAGCCGGACAGGGGCTGTGAACACTGAAGCTTTCTTT
J gene: TRBJ1-2; D gene: .; clone size: .; V gene: TRBV29-1; CDR3 protein: CSVEADYGYTF; CDR3 DNA: TGCAGCGTTGAAGCAGACTATGGCTACACCTTC
J gene: TRBJ2-6; D gene: .; clone size: many; V gene: TRBV18; CDR3 protein: CASSPPIDGLGANVLTF; CDR3 DNA: TGTGCCAGCTCACCACCCATTGACGGACTTGGGGCCAACGTCCTGACTTTC
J gene: TRBJ2-7; D gene: .; clone size: .; V gene: TRBV29-1; CDR3 protein: CSVGSSYKQYF; CDR3 DNA: TGCAGCGTTGGAAGCTCCTATAAGCAGTACTTC
J gene: TRBJ2-3; D gene: .; clone size: .; V gene: TRBV4-1; CDR3 protein: CASSQGSMIRDSGDTQYF; CDR3 DNA: TGCGCCAGCAGCCAAGGGTCTATGATTCGGGATTCGGGAGATACGCAGTATTTT
J gene: TRBJ2-2; D gene: TRBD2; clone size: .; V gene: TRBV5-1; CDR3 protein: CASSLKTSGGTTGELFF; CDR3 DNA: TGCGCCAGCAGCTTAAAGACTAGCGGGGGGACCACCGGGGAGCTGTTTTTT
J gene: TRBJ2-2; D gene: .; clone size: few; V gene: TRBV5-1; CDR3 protein: CASSLRQRGSTGELFF; CDR3 DNA: TGCGCCAGCAGCTTGAGGCAGAGAGGGAGCACCGGGGAGCTGTTTTTT
J gene: TRBJ1-1; D gene: .; clone size: few; V gene: TRBV11-3; CDR3 protein: CASSLGKLTEAFF; CDR3 DNA: TGTGCCAGCAGCTTGGGAAAGCTAACTGAAGCTTTCTTT
J gene: TRBJ2-1; D gene: .; clone size: .; V gene: TRBV9; CDR3 protein: CASSPQDREQFF; CDR3 DNA: TGTGCCAGCAGCCCCCAAGACCGTGAGCAGTTCTTC
J gene: TRBJ2-1; D gene: TRBD1; clone size: many; V gene: TRBV7-3; CDR3 protein: CASSSGQLNNEQFF; CDR3 DNA: TGTGCCAGCAGCTCGGGACAGCTTAACAATGAGCAGTTCTTC
J gene: TRBJ1-6; D gene: .; clone size: .; V gene: TRBV6-2/TRBV6-3; CDR3 protein: CASSQEVGNSPLHF; CDR3 DNA: TGTGCCAGCAGCCAAGAGGTCGGGAATTCACCCCTCCACTTT
J gene: TRBJ1-1; D gene: .; clone size: .; V gene: TRBV11-2; CDR3 protein: CASSLAPGAGTEAFF; CDR3 DNA: TGTGCCAGCAGCTTAGCGCCAGGGGCAGGCACTGAAGCTTTCTTT
J gene: TRBJ2-7; D gene: TRBD2; clone size: few; V gene: TRBV28; CDR3 protein: CASSLPARTSGGGSYEQYF; CDR3 DNA: TGTGCCAGCAGTCTCCCCGCGCGGACTAGCGGGGGAGGATCCTACGAGCAGTACTTC
J gene: TRBJ1-6; D gene: TRBD1; clone size: many; V gene: TRBV25-1; CDR3 protein: CASSAFPPGQGFYNSPLHF; CDR3 DNA: TGTGCCAGCAGTGCGTTTCCCCCGGGACAGGGATTCTATAATTCACCCCTCCACTTT
J gene: TRBJ2-5; D gene: TRBD1; clone size: .; V gene: TRBV20-1; CDR3 protein: CSARAGTGEETQYF; CDR3 DNA: TGCAGTGCTCGCGCCGGGACAGGCGAAGAGACCCAGTACTTC
J gene: TRBJ1-5; D gene: .; clone size: few; V gene: TRBV4-3; CDR3 protein: CASSRDGRSNQPQHF; CDR3 DNA: TGCGCCAGCAGCCGGGATGGGCGGAGCAATCAGCCCCAGCATTTT
J gene: TRBJ1-5; D gene: TRBD1; clone size: .; V gene: TRBV12-3/TRBV12-4; CDR3 protein: CASSLWTGNQPQHF; CDR3 DNA: TGTGCCAGCAGTCTCTGGACAGGGAATCAGCCCCAGCATTTT
J gene: TRBJ2-7; D gene: .; clone size: .; V gene: TRBV20-1; CDR3 protein: CSARSSDRTHEQYF; CDR3 DNA: TGCAGTGCAAGGAGTAGCGACAGAACACACGAGCAGTACTTC
J gene: TRBJ2-4; D gene: .; clone size: few; V gene: TRBV7-9; CDR3 protein: CASSLVEATKNIRYF; CDR3 DNA: TGTGCCAGCAGCTTAGTTGAGGCCACTAAAAACATTCGGTACTTC
J gene: TRBJ2-7; D gene: .; clone size: once; V gene: TRBV4-3; CDR3 protein: CASSQDTEAFYEQYF; CDR3 DNA: TGCGCCAGCAGCCAAGATACGGAAGCATTCTACGAGCAGTACTTC
J gene: TRBJ2-7; D gene: .; clone size: .; V gene: TRBV12-3/TRBV12-4; CDR3 protein: CASSLGMSEQYF; CDR3 DNA: TGTGCCAGCAGCCTCGGGATGAGCGAGCAGTACTTC
J gene: TRBJ1-5; D gene: .; clone size: .; V gene: TRBV19; CDR3 protein: CASSIPLRRKGFQPLHF; CDR3 DNA: TGTGCCAGTAGTATACCCCTCAGGCGGAAGGGATTTCAGCCCCTGCATTTT
J gene: TRBJ1-6; D gene: .; clone size: many; V gene: TRBV12-3/TRBV12-4; CDR3 protein: CASATSNSPLHF; CDR3 DNA: TGTGCCAGCGCTACGTCGAATTCACCCCTCCACTTT
J gene: TRBJ1-2; D gene: TRBD1; clone size: .; V gene: TRBV10-3; CDR3 protein: CAISRQGARGYTF; CDR3 DNA: TGTGCCATCAGTCGCCAGGGGGCCCGTGGCTACACCTTC
J gene: TRBJ2-3; D gene: .; clone size: .; V gene: TRBV5-1; CDR3 protein: CASSSEVRGTDTQYF; CDR3 DNA: TGCGCCAGCAGCTCGGAGGTCAGGGGCACAGATACGCAGTATTTT
J gene: TRBJ2-3; D gene: .; clone size: few; V gene: TRBV20-1; CDR3 protein: CSAGQPLSGAADTQYF; CDR3 DNA: TGCAGTGCTGGACAACCGCTTAGCGGTGCAGCAGATACGCAGTATTTT
J gene: TRBJ1-2; D gene: .; clone size: .; V gene: TRBV7-9; CDR3 protein: CASSMTVELDYGYTF; CDR3 DNA: TGTGCCAGCAGCATGACAGTTGAGTTGGATTATGGCTACACCTTC
J gene: TRBJ2-3; D gene: TRBD1; clone size: .; V gene: TRBV7-6; CDR3 protein: CASSLADRASDTQYF; CDR3 DNA: TGTGCCAGCAGCTTAGCCGACAGGGCATCAGATACGCAGTATTTT
J gene: TRBJ2-4; D gene: .; clone size: .; V gene: TRBV7-2; CDR3 protein: CASSLVSLAKNIQYF; CDR3 DNA: TGTGCCAGCAGCTTAGTCTCGTTAGCCAAAAACATTCAGTACTTC
J gene: TRBJ2-1; D gene: .; clone size: many; V gene: TRBV5-1; CDR3 protein: CASSLAGGRGNEQFF; CDR3 DNA: TGCGCCAGCAGCTTGGCCGGGGGAAGGGGCAATGAGCAGTTCTTC
J gene: TRBJ2-3; D gene: TRBD2; clone size: few; V gene: TRBV10-3; CDR3 protein: CAIRNSWTRRFDTQYF; CDR3 DNA: TGTGCCATCAGAAACTCCTGGACTAGAAGGTTCGATACGCAGTATTTT
J gene: TRBJ1-5; D gene: TRBD1; clone size: .; V gene: TRBV7-2; CDR3 protein: CASSFRQGGHF; CDR3 DNA: TGTGCCAGCAGCTTTCGACAGGGTGGGCATTTT
J gene: TRBJ2-7; D gene: .; clone size: many; V gene: TRBV3-1; CDR3 protein: CASSHLGGTNEQYF; CDR3 DNA: TGTGCCAGCAGCCACCTAGGAGGGACCAACGAGCAGTACTTC
J gene: TRBJ2-5; D gene: TRBD2; clone size: .; V gene: TRBV14; CDR3 protein: CASSREFGGEYF; CDR3 DNA: TGTGCCAGCAGCCGGGAGTTCGGGGGGGAGTACTTC
J gene: TRBJ2-1; D gene: .; clone size: .; V gene: TRBV24-1; CDR3 protein: CATSDPGSGSEEQFF; CDR3 DNA: TGTGCCACCAGTGACCCCGGATCCGGGTCTGAGGAGCAGTTCTTC
J gene: TRBJ2-5; D gene: .; clone size: .; V gene: TRBV3-1; CDR3 protein: CASSQDRAGAQYF; CDR3 DNA: TGTGCCAGCAGCCAAGATAGGGCTGGGGCCCAGTACTTC
J gene: TRBJ1-4; D gene: .; clone size: .; V gene: TRBV6-5; CDR3 protein: CATSRANEKLFF; CDR3 DNA: TGTGCCACCAGCCGTGCTAATGAAAAACTGTTTTTT
J gene: TRBJ2-3; D gene: TRBD1; clone size: .; V gene: TRBV5-1; CDR3 protein: CASSPDRAPGDTQYF; CDR3 DNA: TGCGCCAGCAGCCCGGACAGGGCCCCGGGAGATACGCAGTATTTT
J gene: TRBJ2-3; D gene: .; clone size: .; V gene: TRBV4-2; CDR3 protein: CANSSQRGTDTQYF; CDR3 DNA: TGTGCCAACAGTTCCCAGCGGGGCACAGATACGCAGTATTTT
J gene: TRBJ2-3; D gene: .; clone size: many; V gene: TRBV6-5; CDR3 protein: CASSYSMQGTQYF; CDR3 DNA: TGTGCCAGCAGTTACTCGATGCAGGGTACGCAGTATTTT
J gene: TRBJ2-7; D gene: .; clone size: .; V gene: TRBV25-1; CDR3 protein: CAGRGNGGIYEQYF; CDR3 DNA: TGTGCCGGCAGGGGGAATGGGGGGATTTACGAGCAGTACTTC
J gene: TRBJ1-1; D gene: TRBD1; clone size: few; V gene: TRBV6-5; CDR3 protein: CASRQGSITNTEAFF; CDR3 DNA: TGTGCCAGCAGACAGGGGTCGATAACGAACACTGAAGCTTTCTTT
J gene: TRBJ2-5; D gene: TRBD1; clone size: few; V gene: TRBV5-1; CDR3 protein: CASSLGPRGQEETQYF; CDR3 DNA: TGCGCCAGCAGCTTGGGCCCCCGGGGACAGGAGGAGACCCAGTACTTC
J gene: TRBJ2-3; D gene: .; clone size: few; V gene: TRBV7-2; CDR3 protein: CASSDHRGASTDTQYF; CDR3 DNA: TGTGCCAGCAGCGACCACCGCGGGGCGAGCACAGATACGCAGTATTTT
J gene: TRBJ1-5; D gene: TRBD1; clone size: .; V gene: TRBV9; CDR3 protein: CASSVGDRGQPQHF; CDR3 DNA: TGTGCCAGCAGCGTAGGGGACAGGGGCCAGCCCCAGCATTTT
J gene: TRBJ1-1; D gene: .; clone size: .; V gene: TRBV15; CDR3 protein: CATSRDLRPRLEAFF; CDR3 DNA: TGTGCCACCAGCAGAGATCTTCGGCCGCGCTTGGAAGCTTTCTTT
J gene: TRBJ1-4; D gene: .; clone size: many; V gene: TRBV6-1; CDR3 protein: CASSEQDRLRGDEKLFF; CDR3 DNA: TGTGCCAGCAGTGAGCAGGACCGGCTCCGGGGGGATGAAAAACTGTTTTTT
J gene: TRBJ1-2; D gene: .; clone size: .; V gene: TRBV12-3/TRBV12-4; CDR3 protein: CASSLRGDFNYGYTF; CDR3 DNA: TGTGCCAGCAGTTTACGGGGCGATTTTAACTATGGCTACACCTTC
J gene: TRBJ1-1; D gene: TRBD1; clone size: .; V gene: TRBV7-2; CDR3 protein: CASSISGQSTEAFF; CDR3 DNA: TGTGCCAGCAGCATATCGGGACAGTCGACTGAAGCTTTCTTT
J gene: TRBJ2-7; D gene: .; clone size: .; V gene: TRBV20-1; CDR3 protein: CSALTGYLDEQYF; CDR3 DNA: TGCAGTGCCCTAACAGGGTATTTGGACGAGCAGTACTTC
J gene: TRBJ2-5; D gene: TRBD2; clone size: .; V gene: TRBV7-9; CDR3 protein: CASSPGRGEETQYF; CDR3 DNA: TGTGCCAGCAGCCCCGGTCGGGGGGAAGAGACCCAGTACTTC
J gene: TRBJ1-2; D gene: TRBD1; clone size: many; V gene: TRBV20-1; CDR3 protein: CSAREVGQLAPYGYTF; CDR3 DNA: TGCAGTGCTAGGGAAGTGGGACAGTTGGCCCCCTATGGCTACACCTTC
J gene: TRBJ2-7; D gene: .; clone size: many; V gene: TRBV5-1; CDR3 protein: CASSIQGGAADEQYF; CDR3 DNA: TGCGCCAGCAGCATACAGGGGGGGGCAGCGGACGAGCAGTACTTC
J gene: TRBJ2-7; D gene: .; clone size: .; V gene: TRBV5-1; CDR3 protein: CASSAQVDSGTEQYF; CDR3 DNA: TGCGCCAGCAGCGCGCAGGTCGATTCCGGCACGGAGCAGTACTTC
J gene: TRBJ1-1; D gene: TRBD1; clone size: .; V gene: TRBV7-2; CDR3 protein: CASSLVARGATEAFF; CDR3 DNA: TGTGCCAGCAGCTTGGTGGCCAGGGGGGCCACTGAAGCTTTCTTT
J gene: TRBJ2-1; D gene: .; clone size: .; V gene: TRBV12-3/TRBV12-4; CDR3 protein: CASTGQYYNEQFF; CDR3 DNA: TGTGCCAGCACCGGACAGTACTACAATGAGCAGTTCTTC